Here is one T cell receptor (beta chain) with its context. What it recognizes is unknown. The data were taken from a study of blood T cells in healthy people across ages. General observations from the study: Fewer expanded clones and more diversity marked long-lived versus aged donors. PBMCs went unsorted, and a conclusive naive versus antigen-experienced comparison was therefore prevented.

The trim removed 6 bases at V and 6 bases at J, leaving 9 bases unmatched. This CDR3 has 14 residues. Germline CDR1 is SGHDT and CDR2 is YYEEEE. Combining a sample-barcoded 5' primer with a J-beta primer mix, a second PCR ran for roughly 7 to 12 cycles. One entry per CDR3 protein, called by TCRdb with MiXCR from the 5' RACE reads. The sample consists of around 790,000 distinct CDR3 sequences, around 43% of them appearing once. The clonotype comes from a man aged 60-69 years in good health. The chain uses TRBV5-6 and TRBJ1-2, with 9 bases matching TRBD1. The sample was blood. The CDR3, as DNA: TGTGCCAGCATTCCACAGGGGGCGCAGGATGGCTACACCTTC. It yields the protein CASIPQGAQDGYTF.